A single sample gave rise to the 14 T cell receptor beta chains below, sequenced in a study of blood T cell repertoires in COVID-19. TCRdb keeps only in-frame clones here, not all; method: immunoSEQ multiplex PCR. The table has 150,000 or so clones, approximately 93% seen once. The sample consisted of peripheral blood. Source of these receptors: a woman aged 60-70 years with COVID-19, enrolled during active disease.

V gene TRBV5-5 combines with J gene TRBJ2-7; 9 nucleotides align to TRBD1. The CDR3 is 16 amino acids. CDR1 and CDR2 (germline): SGHKS, YYEKEE (reference sequence). Unmatched junction bases numbered 12, after V lost 4 bases and J lost 4 bases. The CDR3 sequence: CASSPRVQGAGYEQYF. DNA for the CDR3: TGTGCCAGCAGCCCCAGGGTACAGGGGGCGGGTTACGAGCAGTACTTC.

The chain has TRBV7-2 and TRBJ2-7; TRBD2 aligns across 7 bases. Germline assignment: CDR1 SGHTA and CDR2 FQGNSA. This CDR3 region has 14 residues. Unmatched junction bases numbered 12, after V lost 5 bases and J lost 8 bases. The CDR3 region is CASSHGRGSGKQYF. CDR3 bases: TGTGCCAGCAGCCACGGTAGGGGCAGCGGGAAGCAGTACTTC.

The V call is TRBV4-1, the J call TRBJ1-2; 11 bases are shared with TRBD1. The CDR3 loop spans 18 amino acids. V lost 4 bases and J lost 2; bases outside the gene matches: 12. CDR1 is MGHRA, CDR2 YSYEKL, per germline. The CDR3 protein is CASSPLGTGGTRNYGYTF. The CDR3 DNA follows: TGCGCCAGCAGCCCTCTAGGGACAGGGGGTACGCGGAACTATGGCTACACCTTC.

The gene calls are TRBV7-3 and TRBJ2-3, with 9 positions matching TRBD1. Germline values: CDR1 SGHTA, CDR2 FQGTGA. J was trimmed by 2 bases and V by 6 bases; bases with no gene match: 3. The CDR3 extends over 14 amino acids. This CDR3 is CASSGTGYTDTQYF. CDR3 bases: TGTGCCAGCAGTGGGACAGGGTACACAGATACGCAGTATTTT.

The chain couples TRBV5-4 to TRBJ2-6; tentative D call: TRBD1 (5 bases). CDR1 is SGHNT and CDR2 is YYREEE in the germline V gene (reference sequence). The CDR3 consists of 15 residues. Trimming pared 0 bases from V and 2 bases from J, leaving 6 bases between. This CDR3 is CASSLGGAGANVLTF. The CDR3 nucleotides are TGTGCCAGCAGCTTGGGGGGCGCTGGGGCCAACGTCCTGACTTTC.

The genes are TRBV7-2 and TRBJ2-1; D is possibly TRBD2 (5 bases). This CDR3 is 16 amino acids long. The V end lost 5 bases, the J end lost 0 bases, and 14 bases lay between the germline ends. Germline values: CDR1 SGHTA, CDR2 FQGNSA. The CDR3 loop reads CASSPSAVGSYNEQFF. For the CDR3, the DNA is TGTGCCAGCAGCCCGTCAGCGGTGGGCTCCTACAATGAGCAGTTCTTC.

This clone was recorded once. The chain joins TRBV18 to TRBJ1-4; 9 bases agree with TRBD1. J gave up 3 bases and V 6 bases, and 5 bases lay outside the gene matches. This CDR3 comprises 15 residues. Germline assignment: CDR1 KGHSH and CDR2 LQKENI. The CDR3 coding sequence is TGTGCCAGCTCGCCGGGACAGGGCTCTAATGAAAAACTGTTTTTT. This codes for CASSPGQGSNEKLFF.

The CDR3 DNA is TGTGCCAGCAGCTTAGTCTCGACAGCCCACAATGAGCAGTTCTTC. It yields the protein CASSLVSTAHNEQFF. The gene calls are TRBV11-2 and TRBJ2-1; a possible D gene is TRBD1 (5 bases). This CDR3 has 15 residues. V was trimmed by 1 base and J by 5 bases, leaving 12 bases between them. CDR1 and CDR2 (germline): SGHAT, FQNNGV.

The J gene is TRBJ1-5, the V gene TRBV6-2 or TRBV6-3; 7 nucleotides agree with TRBD1. The CDR3 runs to 14 residues. Losses at the gene ends were 6 bases for V and 3 bases for J; bases not matched to a gene: 5. Germline values: CDR1 MNHEY, CDR2 SVGEGT. Written as DNA, the CDR3 is TGTGCCAGCAGCCGTGGACAGGTCAATCAGCCCCAGCATTTT. This encodes CASSRGQVNQPQHF.

J is TRBJ2-3 and V is TRBV9, with D possibly TRBD1 on 5 matching bases. V was clipped by 0 bases and J by 5 bases, with 13 bases between them. This CDR3 is built from 15 residues. Germline V gene lookup returns CDR1 SGDLS and CDR2 YYNGEE. CDR3 sequence reads: CASSVAPRERDTQYF. The CDR3 DNA reads as TGTGCCAGCAGCGTAGCCCCCAGGGAACGAGATACGCAGTATTTT. The variable domain in full, with the rest retrieved from reference TRBV9 and TRBJ2-3, is DSGVTQTPKHLITATGQRVTLRCSPRSGDLSVYWYQQSLDQGLQFLIQYYNGEERAKGNILERFSAQQFPDLHSELNLSSLELGDSALYFCASSVAPRERDTQYFGPGTRLTVL.

The sample holds a few counts of this clone. The chain recombines TRBV10-3 with TRBJ2-5, with 12 bases aligning to TRBD2. This CDR3 has 15 amino acids. V lost 4 bases, J lost 2 bases, and 2 bases stayed unmatched. Germline assignment: CDR1 ENHRY and CDR2 SYGVKD. Written as DNA, the CDR3 is TGTGCCATCAGTGCTGGGACTAGCGGGCAAGAGACCCAGTACTTC. Its translation: CAISAGTSGQETQYF.

Note on this clone: This sample includes further DNA sequences coding for the same CDR3. This chain uses TRBV6-5 with TRBJ1-1; D gene uncertain. This CDR3 contains 13 residues. The germline V and J ends were trimmed by 0 bases and 5 bases, with 7 bases remaining between them. From germline, CDR1 is MNHEY and CDR2 SVGAGI. CDR3 protein: CASSYSADTEAFF. CDR3 DNA sequence: TGTGCCAGCAGTTACTCGGCCGATACTGAAGCTTTCTTT.

The chain links TRBV6-1 to TRBJ1-6; a weak D match, TRBD1 (5 bases). Trimming took 3 bases from V and 4 from J, leaving 16 bases between them. This CDR3 has 17 amino acids. Germline V gene lookup returns CDR1 MNHNS and CDR2 SASEGT. The CDR3 here is CASSDDPGGVYNSPLHF. The DNA of the CDR3 is TGTGCCAGCAGTGACGACCCCGGGGGAGTTTATAATTCACCCCTCCACTTT.

V and J are TRBV2 and TRBJ2-4; 13 bases fit TRBD2. V shed 8 bases and J 6 bases; nucleotides not matched to a gene: 4. Germline values: CDR1 SNHLY, CDR2 FYNNEI. The CDR3 length is 14 residues. CDR3 in amino acids: CASGGLAGANIQYF. In DNA, the CDR3 is TGTGCCAGCGGCGGACTAGCGGGGGCAAACATTCAGTACTTC.